These 20 T cell receptor beta chains were sequenced from one sample in a study of identical twins. TCRdb recomputed calls from the 5' RACE reads with MiXCR, one row per CDR3 protein. Of approximately 300,000 distinct CDR3 sequences in the sample, 7.5% to 9.5% were seen once. The same specimen was also included in a second study, on yellow fever vaccine responses in identical twins.

Source material: CD8+ T cells sorted from blood. The receptors here all came from a woman aged 18-35 years in good health.

There are a few counts of this clonotype. This chain joins TRBV24-1 and TRBJ2-2; D is uncertain. CDR1 and CDR2 from the germline V gene are KGHDR and SFDVKD. The V gene lost 0 bases and the J gene lost 4 bases, with 8 bases spanning the gap. This CDR3 spans 15 amino acids. The chain's CDR3 is CATSDLNGRTGELFF. CDR3 in DNA: TGTGCCACCAGTGATTTGAATGGGCGCACCGGGGAGCTGTTTTTT.

This chain uses TRBV7-9 with TRBJ2-1; no firm D call. The CDR3 is made up of 15 amino acids. V gave up 0 bases and J gave up 4 bases, with 10 bases separating them. Germline V CDR1 and CDR2: SEHNR, FQNEAQ (reference sequence). CDR3 residues: CASSLARLVYNEQFF. CDR3 sequence (DNA): TGTGCCAGCAGCTTAGCAAGGCTAGTTTACAATGAGCAGTTCTTC.

This clonotype was picked up a small number of times. This chain connects TRBV4-1 to TRBJ2-1; TRBD2 is a possible D gene (6 bases). The CDR3 sequence is 17 residues long. With 0 bases removed from V and 3 bases from J, the gap between germline ends came to 15 bases. The germline CDR1 and CDR2 sequences are MGHRA and YSYEKL. The CDR3 protein is CASSQDRLADDYNEQFF. In DNA form, the CDR3 reads TGCGCCAGCAGCCAAGATAGGTTAGCGGACGACTACAATGAGCAGTTCTTC.

CDR3 loop: CASPSGLNEQFF. CDR3 nucleotide sequence: TGTGCCAGCCCGTCGGGGCTTAATGAGCAGTTCTTC. The rearrangement links TRBV2 to TRBJ2-1; D could derive from TRBD1 or TRBD2 (5 bases each). The CDR3 length is 12 residues. Per the germline V gene, CDR1 is SNHLY and CDR2 is FYNNEI. The germline V and J ends were trimmed by 8 bases and 7 bases, with 12 bases remaining between them. Based on the CDR3 plus reference TRBV2 and TRBJ2-1, the full variable domain is EPEVTQTPSHQVTQMGQEVILRCVPISNHLYFYWYRQILGQKVEFLVSFYNNEISEKSEIFDDQFSVERPDGSNFTLKIRSTKLEDSAMYFCASPSGLNEQFFGPGTRLTVL.

This chain uses TRBV15 with TRBJ2-1, with TRBD2 identical over 7 bases. Germline V lookup: CDR1 LNHNV, CDR2 YYDKDF (reference sequence). This CDR3 is built from 15 residues. With 1 base clipped from V and 6 bases from J, the junction kept 6 bases outside the gene matches. The CDR3 region is CATSRVRLAANEQFF. The CDR3 DNA reads as TGTGCCACCAGCAGAGTACGGCTAGCGGCCAATGAGCAGTTCTTC. Filled out from reference TRBV15 and TRBJ2-1, the complete variable domain reads DAMVIQNPRYQVTQFGKPVTLSCSQTLNHNVMYWYQQKSSQAPKLLFHYYDKDFNNEADTPDNFQSRRPNTSFCFLDIRSPGLGDTAMYLCATSRVRLAANEQFFGPGTRLTVL.

This rearrangement joins TRBV7-3 to TRBJ2-2, with 10 bases identical to TRBD1. Germline loops: CDR1 SGHTA, CDR2 FQGTGA. Trimming removed 5 bases from V and 5 bases from J; junction bases left unmatched: 8. This CDR3 is built from 16 residues. The CDR3 here is CASSPMDRGSTGELFF. In nucleotides, the CDR3 is TGTGCCAGCAGCCCAATGGACAGGGGGAGTACCGGGGAGCTGTTTTTT.

This clonotype was recorded at least ten times. This chain connects TRBV7-9 to TRBJ2-5; D gene ambiguous. Germline assignment: CDR1 SEHNR and CDR2 FQNEAQ (reference sequence). CDR3 length equals 13 residues. The germline V and J ends were trimmed by 8 bases and 1 base, with 11 bases remaining between them. The CDR3 here is CASLYPGQETQYF. CDR3 DNA: TGTGCCAGCCTCTACCCAGGCCAAGAGACCCAGTACTTC.

This clonotype was seen at least ten times. The chain couples TRBV10-3 to TRBJ1-1; D gene unclear. The CDR3 spans 12 residues. CDR1 and CDR2 (germline): ENHRY, SYGVKD. V lost 8 bases to trimming and J lost 1 base, with 8 bases between them. CDR3 region: CAIRAGNTEAFF. Written as DNA, the CDR3 is TGTGCCATCCGGGCCGGGAACACTGAAGCTTTCTTT.

There are many counts of this clonotype. The chain has TRBV12-3 or TRBV12-4 and TRBJ2-2; no clear D. Trimming stripped 6 bases from V and 7 bases from J, with 21 bases between. The CDR3 has 16 amino acids. The CDR3 nucleotides are TGTGCCAGCAGCCAGTGGGGTGTGGTTACCAACGGGGAGCTGTTTTTT. It yields the protein CASSQWGVVTNGELFF.

The sample holds many counts of this clonotype. This chain joins TRBV29-1 and TRBJ1-2; unclear D gene. Germline V gene data show CDR1 as SQVTM and CDR2 as ANQGSEA. The V and J ends lost 7 bases and 7 bases respectively, with 25 bases between them. The CDR3 totals 15 residues. The CDR3 DNA follows: TGCAGCGCCCGGGTCAGCGGGGTCAGGTCTGCTGGCTACACCTTC. Encoded protein: CSARVSGVRSAGYTF.

This clonotype was detected many times. The chain uses TRBV4-3 and TRBJ2-3; a possible D gene is TRBD1 (6 bases). Trimming removed 3 bases at V and 3 bases at J, with 16 bases between. Germline V gives CDR1 LGHNA, CDR2 YSLEER. The CDR3 contains 16 residues. The CDR3 bases are TGCGCCAGCAGCCAGGTTTCCGGGACACTGACAGATACGCAGTATTTT. Translating gives CASSQVSGTLTDTQYF.

This chain uses TRBV6-2 or TRBV6-3 with TRBJ2-7; 7 bases are a match to TRBD2. The CDR3 runs to 14 residues. Unmatched junction bases numbered 11, after V lost 6 bases and J lost 6 bases. The germline V gene encodes CDR1 MNHEY and CDR2 SVGEGT. CDR3 loop: CASRIGLEDGEQYF. Here the CDR3 DNA reads TGTGCCAGCAGAATAGGACTAGAGGACGGCGAGCAGTACTTC.

J is TRBJ2-7 and V is TRBV19, with TRBD2 as a possible D gene (5 bases). Trimming left V 2 bases short and J 4 bases short, with 12 bases between. Germline V CDR1 and CDR2: LNHDA, SQIVND (reference sequence). CDR3 length: 14 residues. The CDR3 spells CASSIFGKRYEQYF. Here the CDR3 DNA reads TGTGCCAGTAGTATATTCGGGAAACGGTACGAGCAGTACTTC.

This clonotype has at least ten counts. A read error may explain this, as a much larger clone is one base away. This rearrangement joins TRBV27 to TRBJ2-3; 9 nucleotides agree with TRBD2. Germline CDR1 MNHEY, CDR2 SMNVEV (reference sequence). The length of the CDR3 is 15 residues. V was clipped by 7 bases and J by 0 bases; unmatched bases: 5. The CDR3 nucleotides read TGTGCCAGCACCAAAACTAGCGGGAGCACAGATACGCAGTATTTT. Its translation is CASTKTSGSTDTQYF.

The sample holds a few counts of this clonotype. This chain links TRBV11-3 with TRBJ2-5; D gene unclear. Germline CDR1 and CDR2: SGHNT and YENEEA. V lost 0 bases and J lost 4, with 3 bases in between. The CDR3 runs to 12 residues. The CDR3 DNA reads TGTGCCAGCAGCTTAGATGGAGAGACCCAGTACTTC. Amino acid sequence: CASSLDGETQYF.

The rearrangement uses TRBV14 and TRBJ2-7; D is perhaps TRBD1 (6 bases). V lost 4 bases to trimming and J lost 2 bases, with 12 bases between them. The CDR3 is made up of 14 amino acids. CDR1 and CDR2 (germline): SGHDN, FVKESK. For the CDR3, the DNA is TGTGCCAGCAGCCCCCCAGGGGCCACCTACGAGCAGTACTTC. Translation gives CASSPPGATYEQYF.

This sequence joins TRBV30 and TRBJ2-7, with D possibly TRBD1 on 6 matching bases. The germline CDR1 and CDR2 sequences are GTSNPN and SVGIG (reference sequence). The CDR3 runs 12 residues. V lost 2 bases and J 4 bases, leaving 9 bases between the germline ends. The CDR3 sequence is CAWSPQGYEQYF. Here the CDR3 DNA reads TGTGCCTGGAGTCCCCAGGGGTACGAGCAGTACTTC.

This clonotype was detected ten times or more. The chain is built from TRBV29-1 and TRBJ2-2, with D hard to call. V was clipped by 7 bases and J by 3 bases, with 9 bases between them. Germline-derived CDR1 and CDR2 are SQVTM and ANQGSEA. CDR3 size: 12 residues. Written as DNA, the CDR3 is TGCAGCGGATGGACCTACACCGGGGAGCTGTTTTTT. Its protein is CSGWTYTGELFF.

This clonotype was observed a handful of times. V and J are TRBV27 and TRBJ2-5; D possibly corresponds to TRBD1 (6 bases). V was pared by 5 bases and J by 0 bases, with 16 bases between. The CDR3 is made up of 16 amino acids. Germline V gene sequence: CDR1 MNHEY, CDR2 SMNVEV (reference sequence). The CDR3 region has the DNA TGTGCCAGCAGTATGACATGGGACATTGACCAAGAGACCCAGTACTTC. Translated: CASSMTWDIDQETQYF.

Ten or more counts support this clonotype. The V gene is TRBV29-1, the J gene TRBJ2-7; D is uncertain. Germline CDR1 is SQVTM and CDR2 is ANQGSEA. The CDR3 is made up of 12 amino acids. Trimming took 4 bases from V and 2 from J, leaving 9 bases between them. The CDR3 is CSVVSETYEQYF. CDR3 sequence (DNA): TGCAGCGTTGTCTCAGAAACCTACGAGCAGTACTTC.